This entry lists 9 T cell receptor beta chains sequenced from one sample in a study of cytomegalovirus exposure and HLA in healthy donors. Amplification used 60 Vbeta primers and 13 Jbeta primers. The method was immunoSEQ multiplex PCR; TCRdb's version includes in-frame clones alone and lacks a portion of them. The sample holds about 140,000 clones, approximately 78% seen once. The sequencing sample was made of PBMCs. These receptors were obtained from a woman aged 18 to 35 in good health and CMV-seropositive.

The V gene is TRBV15, the J gene TRBJ2-1, with 11 bases that match TRBD2. Trimming at V came to 3 bases and at J to 6 bases, leaving 7 bases not matched to a gene. CDR3 length: 16 residues. The germline CDR1 and CDR2 sequences are LNHNV and YYDKDF (reference sequence). CDR3 bases: TGTGCCACCAGCAGCCAAACTAGCGGGGGTTTCAATGAGCAGTTCTTC. Translated: CATSSQTSGGFNEQFF.

The chain combines TRBV6-5 with TRBJ2-1; TRBD1 agrees at 10 bases. Germline V gene sequence: CDR1 MNHEY, CDR2 SVGAGI. CDR3 length: 15 residues. The trim removed 2 bases at V and 8 bases at J, leaving 6 bases unmatched. The CDR3: CASSYDGQGDDEQFF. The CDR3 nucleotides are TGTGCCAGCAGTTACGATGGACAGGGGGACGATGAGCAGTTCTTC.

This rearrangement joins TRBV6-5 to TRBJ2-7; D possibly corresponds to TRBD1 (6 bases). The germline gives CDR1 MNHEY, CDR2 SVGAGI. The CDR3 length is 14 residues. Trimming stripped 5 bases from V and 5 bases from J, with 16 bases between. The CDR3 DNA sequence: TGTGCCAGCAGTGCTGCAGAAGGGGGTAACGAGCAGTACTTC. It specifies CASSAAEGGNEQYF.

V usage is TRBV9 and J usage is TRBJ2-3; 9 bases map to TRBD2. The V gene's germline CDR1 is SGDLS and CDR2 YYNGEE. This CDR3 comprises 15 residues. Germline trimming cut 5 bases from V and 2 bases from J; bases unmatched to any gene: 6. CDR3 residues: CASRRAGGFTDTQYF. For the CDR3, the DNA is TGTGCCAGCAGAAGAGCGGGGGGATTCACAGATACGCAGTATTTT.

This rearrangement joins TRBV28 to TRBJ2-7; D is perhaps TRBD1 (7 bases). The length of the CDR3 is 14 residues. V was shortened by 5 bases and J by 4 bases, with 15 bases between the two germline ends. Germline V gene sequence: CDR1 MDHEN, CDR2 SYDVKM. The CDR3 here is CASSRGTVGYEQYF. The CDR3, as DNA: TGTGCCAGCAGTCGCGGGACAGTTGGTTACGAGCAGTACTTC.

The chain recombines TRBV5-1 with TRBJ2-7; TRBD1 is a possible D gene (6 bases). Looked up from germline, CDR1 is SGHRS and CDR2 is YFSETQ. With 4 bases removed from V and 3 bases from J, the gap between germline ends came to 14 bases. The CDR3 has 14 residues. CDR3: CASSPEGTYYEQYF. The CDR3 DNA reads TGCGCCAGCAGCCCCGAAGGGACATACTACGAGCAGTACTTC.

This clone turned up a few times. The chain carries TRBV9 and TRBJ2-3, with TRBD2 as a possible D gene (6 bases). V lost 0 bases and J lost 5, with 13 bases in between. Germline CDR1 is SGDLS and CDR2 is YYNGEE. This CDR3 comprises 15 residues. The DNA of the CDR3 is TGTGCCAGCAGCGTAGTCGGAGGGGAGGTAGATACGCAGTATTTT. Translation: CASSVVGGEVDTQYF.

This clone was seen a few times. The chain couples TRBV4-3 to TRBJ1-3, with D hard to call. The CDR3 totals 16 residues. V lost 0 bases and J lost 4, with 13 bases in between. Germline assignment: CDR1 LGHNA and CDR2 YSLEER. The CDR3: CASSQESAGLGNTIYF. The CDR3 DNA sequence: TGCGCCAGCAGCCAAGAGTCGGCAGGCCTAGGAAACACCATATATTTT.

The gene calls are TRBV5-4 and TRBJ1-1; TRBD1 is a possible D gene (5 bases). Trimming left V 0 bases short and J 4 bases short, with 10 bases between. Germline loops: CDR1 SGHNT, CDR2 YYREEE (reference sequence). The CDR3 length is 14 residues. The chain's CDR3 is CASSLAGLGTEAFF. CDR3 coding DNA: TGTGCCAGCAGCTTGGCGGGACTTGGCACTGAAGCTTTCTTT.